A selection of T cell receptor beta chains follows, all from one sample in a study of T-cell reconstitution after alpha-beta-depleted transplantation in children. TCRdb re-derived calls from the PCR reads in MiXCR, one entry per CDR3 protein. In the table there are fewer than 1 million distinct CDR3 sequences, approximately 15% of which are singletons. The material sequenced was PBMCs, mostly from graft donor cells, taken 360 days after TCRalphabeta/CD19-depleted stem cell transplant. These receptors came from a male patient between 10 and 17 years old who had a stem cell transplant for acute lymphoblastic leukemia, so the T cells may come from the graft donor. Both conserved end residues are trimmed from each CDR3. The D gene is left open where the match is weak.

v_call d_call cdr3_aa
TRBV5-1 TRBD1 ASSWGQGSKNIQY
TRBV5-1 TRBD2 ASSLDFTSGMIGEQY
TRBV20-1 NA STGTPPYEQY
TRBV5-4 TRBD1 ASSPGTGSLNEQF
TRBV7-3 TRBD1 ASGFWAGGGSMNTEAF
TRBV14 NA ASSRQDTQY
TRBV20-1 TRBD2 SARDLLAGGPTDTQY
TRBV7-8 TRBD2 ASSLQTSGDLNNEQF
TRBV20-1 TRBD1 SAPQQGAMNTEAF
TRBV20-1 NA SARSQVGAGNTIY
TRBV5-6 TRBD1 ASSWDRGLVETQY
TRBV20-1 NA SAIQPGYQY
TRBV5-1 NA ASSYSASSYNEQF
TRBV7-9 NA ASSAGTPRAF
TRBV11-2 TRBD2 ASSWRTSGSYSSGANVLT
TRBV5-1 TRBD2 ASSFSGGAETQY
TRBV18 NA ASSPRGSDYNEQF
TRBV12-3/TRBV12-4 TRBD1 TSCSGQGRIISNQPQH
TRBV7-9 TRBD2 ASTQVLAGYYEQY
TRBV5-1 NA ASSPADFYEQY
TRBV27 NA ASSSTRSSYEQY
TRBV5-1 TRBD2 ASGLAGGPVEQF
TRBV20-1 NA SARGLGPRTDTQY
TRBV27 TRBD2 AGARAGGLPGELF
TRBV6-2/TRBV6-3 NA ASSYALKGRREF
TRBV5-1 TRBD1 ASSSPDRGQTGELF
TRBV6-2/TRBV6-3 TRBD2 ASSYSSGLTYEQY
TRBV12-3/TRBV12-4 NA ASSSVQGYEQY
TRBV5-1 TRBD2 ASSLPGLAGGTHEQY
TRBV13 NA ASSPPVPGTQY
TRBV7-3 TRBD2 ASSLRGPTSGREETQY
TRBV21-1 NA ASSPPRGRHLEQY
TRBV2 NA ASSEDRAHEQY
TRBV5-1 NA ASSSRTRRSYEQY
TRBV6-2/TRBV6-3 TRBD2 ASSPRGRGYNEQF
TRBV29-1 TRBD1 SVRIPGQSTEQY
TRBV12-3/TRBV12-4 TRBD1 ASGPQGAFGYT
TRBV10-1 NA ASSETLAALNTDTQY
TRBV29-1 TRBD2 SVVGILAGDGANVLT
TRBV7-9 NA ASSLKTPIYNEQF
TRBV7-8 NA ASSLENNEQF
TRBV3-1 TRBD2 ASSQISGSGEQF
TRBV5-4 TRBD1 ASSSNRGLGTEAF
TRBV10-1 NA ASSELGASYEQY
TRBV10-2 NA ASGRTSHEQY
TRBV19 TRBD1 ASRRTGGSNTEAF